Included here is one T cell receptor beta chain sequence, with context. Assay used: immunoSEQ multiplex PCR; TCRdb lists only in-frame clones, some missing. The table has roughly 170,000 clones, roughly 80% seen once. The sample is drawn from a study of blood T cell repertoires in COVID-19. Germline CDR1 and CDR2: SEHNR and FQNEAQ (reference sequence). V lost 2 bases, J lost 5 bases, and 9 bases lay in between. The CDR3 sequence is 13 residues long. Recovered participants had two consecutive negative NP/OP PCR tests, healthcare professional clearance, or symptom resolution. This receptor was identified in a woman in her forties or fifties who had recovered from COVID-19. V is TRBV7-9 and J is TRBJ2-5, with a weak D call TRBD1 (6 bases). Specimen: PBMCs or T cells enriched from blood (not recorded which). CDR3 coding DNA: TGTGCCAGCAGCTTAAAGGGGGTGGAGACCCAGTACTTC. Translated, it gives CASSLKGVETQYF.